This TCR beta chain comes out of a study of T cells after yellow fever vaccination. This CDR3 contains 15 residues. V was clipped by 3 bases and J by 0 bases, with 6 bases between them. MiXCR, applied by TCRdb to the 5' RACE reads, yields one record per CDR3 protein. This table has some 250,000 distinct CDR3 sequences, approximately 3.6% appearing once. This clonotype was observed many times. Sequenced here: PBMCs, sampled 15 days after the yellow fever booster vaccination. This clonotype originated in a man aged 18 to 30 who received the YFV17D yellow fever vaccine. The V call is TRBV12-3 or TRBV12-4, the J call TRBJ1-6; no clear D. DNA for the CDR3: TGTGCCAGCAGTTTGGCTAGCTCCTATAATTCACCCCTCCACTTT. This codes for CASSLASSYNSPLHF.